The 12 T cell receptor beta chains presented below share a single source sample, sequenced in a study of response to subunit inactivated influenza vaccine. TCRdb re-called the RT-PCR reads through MiXCR, storing one row per CDR3 protein. The repertoire holds about 310,000 distinct CDR3 sequences, 20% to 25% seen once, with around 9.6% in the top ten. The starting material was PBMCs from blood, obtained roughly 20 months after vaccination. All receptors come from a man aged 50 to 69 who received an inactivated influenza vaccine.

This clonotype was observed once. The genes are TRBV5-5 and TRBJ1-2; D call uncertain. Germline V gives CDR1 SGHKS, CDR2 YYEKEE (reference sequence). The CDR3 covers 12 residues. Trimming removed 7 bases at V and 8 bases at J, with 15 bases between. In DNA form, the CDR3 reads TGTGCCAGCTCCCCTAGGGTAGGAGGCTACACCTTC. Protein sequence: CASSPRVGGYTF.

This clonotype was recorded a few times. The CDR3 bases are TGCGCCAGCAGCGCCGGAATGAACACTGAAGCTTTCTTT. Translated: CASSAGMNTEAFF. The chain is built from TRBV5-1 and TRBJ1-1; no firm D call. The V gene lost 4 bases and the J gene lost 0 bases, with 7 bases spanning the gap. Germline lookup yields CDR1 SGHRS and CDR2 YFSETQ. The CDR3 totals 13 residues.

This clonotype has a handful of counts. The V call is TRBV4-2, the J call TRBJ2-1; D call uncertain. Trimming took off 0 bases at V and 7 bases at J, with 10 bases between the two ends. Germline CDR1 and CDR2: LGHNA and YNFKEQ. This CDR3 region has 14 residues. CDR3 sequence reads: CASSQDDYGNEQFF. The CDR3 DNA reads as TGTGCCAGCAGCCAAGACGATTACGGTAATGAGCAGTTCTTC.

This clonotype was counted a few times. This sequence joins TRBV7-2 and TRBJ2-5; 8 nucleotides match TRBD1. CDR1 is SGHTA, CDR2 FQGNSA, per germline. V shed 8 bases and J 0 bases; nucleotides not matched to a gene: 5. The CDR3 covers 14 residues. The CDR3 sequence is CASGRDRYQETQYF. The CDR3, as DNA: TGTGCCAGCGGACGGGACAGGTACCAAGAGACCCAGTACTTC.

By sample share, this clonotype is medium-sized. The chain is built from TRBV6-5 and TRBJ1-1; the D gene is possibly TRBD1 (6 bases). The CDR3 totals 16 residues. Germline CDR1 and CDR2: MNHEY and SVGAGI. V lost 4 bases, J lost 8 bases, and 23 bases lay in between. CDR3 in DNA: TGTGCCAGCAGTTCAGGCGACACGAGGGGGATGGAAGAAGCTTTCTTT. Translated: CASSSGDTRGMEEAFF.

The chain couples TRBV6-2 or TRBV6-3 to TRBJ2-7; TRBD1 is a possible D gene (5 bases). The V gene's germline CDR1 is MNHEY and CDR2 SVGEGT. V was pared by 2 bases and J by 10 bases, with 12 bases between. There are 12 residues in the CDR3. The CDR3 loop reads CASSYVGAEQYF. The CDR3 nucleotides are TGTGCCAGCAGTTACGTAGGGGCGGAACAGTACTTC.

This clonotype appeared a few times. The chain carries TRBV5-4 and TRBJ2-5, with 8 bases identical to TRBD1. CDR3 length: 15 residues. The V gene's germline CDR1 is SGHNT and CDR2 YYREEE (reference sequence). V lost 2 bases to trimming and J lost 4 bases; unmatched junction nucleotides: 7. In DNA form, the CDR3 reads TGTGCCAGCAGCTTCCGGACAGGGATAGGAGAGACCCAGTACTTC. It specifies CASSFRTGIGETQYF.

The sample holds a few counts of this clonotype. This sequence joins TRBV18 and TRBJ1-5; TRBD1 aligns across 8 bases. CDR1 and CDR2 (germline): KGHSH, LQKENI. Unmatched junction bases numbered 9, after V lost 3 bases and J lost 11 bases. The CDR3 spans 14 residues. CDR3 in amino acids: CASSPRDRYSSQHF. The CDR3 region has the DNA TGTGCCAGCTCACCGAGGGACAGGTACTCGTCCCAGCATTTT.

V and J are TRBV5-1 and TRBJ1-2; TRBD1 matches at 7 bases. Germline CDR1 is SGHRS and CDR2 is YFSETQ. Trimming cost V 9 bases and J 0 bases; bases outside gene matches: 11. The CDR3 consists of 15 residues. CDR3 bases: TGCGCCACCTCCCCGGGACAGTCATCTAACTATGGCTACACCTTC. It translates to CATSPGQSSNYGYTF. Based on the CDR3 plus reference TRBV5-1 and TRBJ1-2, the full variable domain is KAGVTQTPRYLIKTRGQQVTLSCSPISGHRSVSWYQQTPGQGLQFLFEYFSETQRNKGNFPGRFSGRQFSNSRSEMNVSTLELGDSALYLCATSPGQSSNYGYTFGSGTRLTVV.

CDR3 in amino acids: CASRRTGVVNEQFF. The DNA for the CDR3 is TGTGCCAGCAGACGTACAGGGGTAGTCAATGAGCAGTTCTTC. The chain is built from TRBV28 and TRBJ2-1, with TRBD1 matching over 7 bases. CDR1 MDHEN and CDR2 SYDVKM come from the germline V gene. The CDR3 totals 14 residues. Unmatched junction bases numbered 8, after V lost 6 bases and J lost 6 bases.

The chain links TRBV29-1 to TRBJ1-2; D unclear. With 1 base removed from V and 0 bases from J, the gap between germline ends came to 6 bases. Germline V gene sequence: CDR1 SQVTM, CDR2 ANQGSEA. The CDR3 runs to 13 residues. The CDR3 DNA reads TGCAGCGTTGAAGGCGAAACTAACTATGGCTACACCTTC. Its protein is CSVEGETNYGYTF.

This clonotype has just a few counts. The CDR3 sequence is CASSQNTGGEKLFF. CDR3 DNA: TGTGCCAGCAGCCAAAACACGGGGGGTGAAAAACTGTTTTTT. The chain has TRBV7-2 and TRBJ1-4, with a tentative D call TRBD1 (5 bases). Germline CDR1 and CDR2: SGHTA and FQGNSA. This CDR3 comprises 14 residues. The V end lost 5 bases, the J end lost 7 bases, and 14 bases lay between the germline ends.